This TCR beta chain was identified during a study of cytomegalovirus exposure and HLA in healthy donors. Study-wide findings and caveats: Another analysis was done later, and it associated approximately 15,000 TCR beta sequences with HLA alleles at 0.05 false discovery rate. The number of N-insertions in an Asian-associated ancestry cluster was reportedly below the 666-donor mean in a later analysis.

CDR1 is SGHNT, CDR2 YYREEE, per germline (reference sequence). This CDR3 has 14 amino acids. Deletions cut 6 bases from V and 0 bases from J, with 12 bases between. On this clone: What it binds is not known.

Primers for the PCR totalled 60 Vbeta and 13 Jbeta. Here immunoSEQ multiplex PCR was the method, and the copy in TCRdb shows in-frame clones only, minus some. The sample yields 110,000 to 150,000 clones, around three quarters seen once. The sequencing input was PBMCs. The rearrangement links TRBV5-4 to TRBJ1-2, with D possibly matching TRBD1 (6 bases). The source of this sequence is a man aged 40-49 years in good health and CMV-seronegative. The CDR3 spells CASTWDNTNYGYTF. As DNA, the CDR3 is TGTGCCAGCACCTGGGACAATACTAACTATGGCTACACCTTC.